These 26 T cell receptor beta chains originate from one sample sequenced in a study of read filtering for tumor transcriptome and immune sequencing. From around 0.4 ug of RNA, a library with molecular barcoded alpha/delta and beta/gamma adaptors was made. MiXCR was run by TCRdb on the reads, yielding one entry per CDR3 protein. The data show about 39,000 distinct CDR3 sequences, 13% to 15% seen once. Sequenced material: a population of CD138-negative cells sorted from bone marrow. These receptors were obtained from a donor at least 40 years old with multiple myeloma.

The CDR3 loop reads CASRAVDQSEQYF. The CDR3 coding sequence is TGTGCCAGCAGAGCGGTTGACCAGTCCGAGCAGTACTTC. The chain links TRBV6-5 to TRBJ2-7; TRBD2 might be the D (5 bases). The CDR3 covers 13 residues. Trimming removed 6 bases from V and 6 bases from J, with 15 bases in between. Germline values: CDR1 MNHEY, CDR2 SVGAGI.

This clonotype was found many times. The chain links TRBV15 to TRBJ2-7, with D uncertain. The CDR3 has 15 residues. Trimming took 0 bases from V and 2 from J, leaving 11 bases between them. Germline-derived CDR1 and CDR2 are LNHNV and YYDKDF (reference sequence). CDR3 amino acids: CATSRDRGVTYEQYF. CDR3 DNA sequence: TGTGCCACCAGCAGAGATCGCGGAGTTACCTACGAGCAGTACTTC.

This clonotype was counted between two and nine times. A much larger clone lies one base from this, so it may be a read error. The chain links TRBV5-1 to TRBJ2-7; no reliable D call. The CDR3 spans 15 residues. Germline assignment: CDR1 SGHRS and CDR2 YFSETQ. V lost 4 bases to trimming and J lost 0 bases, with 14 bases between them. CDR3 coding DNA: TGCGCCAGCAGCCCGGACGGATGTGCCTCCTACGAGCAGTACTTC. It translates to CASSPDGCASYEQYF. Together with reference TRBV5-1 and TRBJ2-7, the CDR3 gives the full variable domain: KAGVTQTPRYLIKTRGQQVTLSCSPISGHRSVSWYQQTPGQGLQFLFEYFSETQRNKGNFPGRFSGRQFSNSRSEMNVSTLELGDSALYLCASSPDGCASYEQYFGPGTRLTVT.

The CDR3 DNA is TGCGCCAGCCATCGGGACAGTGGAACCAGTGAGCAGTTCTTC. It codes for CASHRDSGTSEQFF. The gene calls are TRBV5-1 and TRBJ2-1; 7 nucleotides line up with TRBD1. V gave up 7 bases and J gave up 9 bases; unmatched junction bases: 13. The CDR3 has 14 residues. Germline CDR1 is SGHRS and CDR2 is YFSETQ.

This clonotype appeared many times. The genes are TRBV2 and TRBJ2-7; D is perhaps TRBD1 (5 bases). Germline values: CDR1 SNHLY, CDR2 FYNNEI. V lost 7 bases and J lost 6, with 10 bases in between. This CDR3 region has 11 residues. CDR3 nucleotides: TGTGCCAGCATTCAGGGTCGCGAGCAGTACTTC. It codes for CASIQGREQYF.

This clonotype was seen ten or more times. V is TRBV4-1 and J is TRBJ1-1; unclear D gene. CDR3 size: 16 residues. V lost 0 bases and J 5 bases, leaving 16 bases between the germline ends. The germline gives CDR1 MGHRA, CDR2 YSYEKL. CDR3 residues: CASSQDSMTPSTEAFF. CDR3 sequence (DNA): TGCGCCAGCAGCCAAGATTCGATGACCCCATCGACTGAAGCTTTCTTT.

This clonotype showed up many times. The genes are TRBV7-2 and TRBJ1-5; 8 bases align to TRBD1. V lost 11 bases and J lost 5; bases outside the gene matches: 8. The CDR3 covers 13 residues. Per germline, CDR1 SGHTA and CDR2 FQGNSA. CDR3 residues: CARNQDRDQPQHF. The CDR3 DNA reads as TGTGCCCGCAACCAGGACAGGGATCAGCCCCAGCATTTT.

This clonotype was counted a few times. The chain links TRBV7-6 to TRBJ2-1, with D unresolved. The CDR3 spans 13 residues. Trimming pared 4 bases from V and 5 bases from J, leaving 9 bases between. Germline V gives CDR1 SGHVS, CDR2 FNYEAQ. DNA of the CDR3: TGTGCCAGCAGCTCCCCCATAAACAATGAGCAGTTCTTC. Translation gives CASSSPINNEQFF.

The CDR3, as DNA: TGTGCTAGTAGCTTAGCCTGCTGGGGGAATTCACCCCTCCACTTT. This sequence encodes CASSLACWGNSPLHF. J is TRBJ1-6 and V is TRBV13, with a tentative D call TRBD1 (5 bases). This CDR3 is built from 15 residues. Germline V gene sequence: CDR1 PRHDT, CDR2 FYEKMQ (reference sequence).

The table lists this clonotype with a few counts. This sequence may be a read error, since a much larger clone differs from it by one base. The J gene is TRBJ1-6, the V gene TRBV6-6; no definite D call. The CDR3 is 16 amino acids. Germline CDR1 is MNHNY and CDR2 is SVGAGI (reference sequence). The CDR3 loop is CASGYSISGRGSPPHF. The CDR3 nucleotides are TGTGCCAGCGGTTACTCGATTTCAGGCCGCGGGTCACCCCCCCACTTT.

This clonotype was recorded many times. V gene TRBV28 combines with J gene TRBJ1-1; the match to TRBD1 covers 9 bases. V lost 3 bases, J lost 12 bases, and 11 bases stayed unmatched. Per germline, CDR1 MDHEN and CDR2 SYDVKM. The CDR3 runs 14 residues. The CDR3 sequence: CASSFLTGTGLSFF. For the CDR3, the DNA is TGTGCCAGCAGTTTCTTAACCGGGACAGGGTTGTCTTTCTTT.

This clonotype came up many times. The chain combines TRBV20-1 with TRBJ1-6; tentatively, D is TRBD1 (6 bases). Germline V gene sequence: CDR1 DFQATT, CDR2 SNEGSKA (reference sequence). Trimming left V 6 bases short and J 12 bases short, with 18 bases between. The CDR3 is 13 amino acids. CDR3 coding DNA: TGCAGTGCATTGGGGGCAGGGAATCAACCCCTCCACTTT. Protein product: CSALGAGNQPLHF.

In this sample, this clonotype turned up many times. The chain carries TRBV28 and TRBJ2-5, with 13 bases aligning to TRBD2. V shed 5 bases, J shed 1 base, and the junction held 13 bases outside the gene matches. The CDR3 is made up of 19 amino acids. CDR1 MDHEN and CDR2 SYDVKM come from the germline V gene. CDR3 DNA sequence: TGTGCCAGCAGTCCGAGACTAGCGGGGGGCCGTACAATCCAAGAGACCCAGTACTTC. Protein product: CASSPRLAGGRTIQETQYF.

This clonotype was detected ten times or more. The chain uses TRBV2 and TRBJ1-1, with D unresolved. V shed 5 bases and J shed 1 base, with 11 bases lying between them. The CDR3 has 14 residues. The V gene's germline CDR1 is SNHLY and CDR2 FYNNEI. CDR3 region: CASSISRENTEAFF. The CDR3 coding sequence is TGTGCCAGCAGTATCTCCAGAGAGAACACTGAAGCTTTCTTT.

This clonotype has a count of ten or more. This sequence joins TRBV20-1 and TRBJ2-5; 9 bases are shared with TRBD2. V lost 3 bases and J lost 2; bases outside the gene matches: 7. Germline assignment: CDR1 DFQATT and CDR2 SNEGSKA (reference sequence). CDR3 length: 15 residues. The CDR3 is CSASGAGGLQETQYF. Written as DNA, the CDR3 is TGCAGTGCTAGCGGAGCGGGGGGTCTTCAAGAGACCCAGTACTTC.

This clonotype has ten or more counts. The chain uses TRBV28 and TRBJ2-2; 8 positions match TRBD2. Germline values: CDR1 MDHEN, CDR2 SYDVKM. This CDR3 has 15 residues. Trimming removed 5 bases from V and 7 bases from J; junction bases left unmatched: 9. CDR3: CASSPPGGNGGELFF. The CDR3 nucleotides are TGTGCCAGCAGTCCCCCGGGGGGGAATGGCGGGGAGCTGTTTTTT. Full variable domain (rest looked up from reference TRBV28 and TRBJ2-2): DVKVTQSSRYLVKRTGEKVFLECVQDMDHENMFWYRQDPGLGLRLIYFSYDVKMKEKGDIPEGYSVSREKKERFSLILESASTNQTSMYLCASSPPGGNGGELFFGEGSRLTVL.

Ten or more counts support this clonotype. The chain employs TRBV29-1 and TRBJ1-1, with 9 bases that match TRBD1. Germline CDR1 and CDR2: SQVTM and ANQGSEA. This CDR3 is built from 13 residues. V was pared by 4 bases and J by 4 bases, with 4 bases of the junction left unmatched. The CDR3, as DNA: TGCAGCGTTGGGGTGACAGGGGGCACTGAAGCTTTCTTT. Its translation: CSVGVTGGTEAFF.

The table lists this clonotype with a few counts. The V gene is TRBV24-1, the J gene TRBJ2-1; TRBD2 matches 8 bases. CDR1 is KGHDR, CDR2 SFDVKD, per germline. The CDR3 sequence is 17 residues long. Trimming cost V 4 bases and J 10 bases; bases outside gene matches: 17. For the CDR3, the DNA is TGTGCCACCAGTGACCCTGGGGTAGCGGGAAGTCGGGGAGAGCAGTTCTTC. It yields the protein CATSDPGVAGSRGEQFF.

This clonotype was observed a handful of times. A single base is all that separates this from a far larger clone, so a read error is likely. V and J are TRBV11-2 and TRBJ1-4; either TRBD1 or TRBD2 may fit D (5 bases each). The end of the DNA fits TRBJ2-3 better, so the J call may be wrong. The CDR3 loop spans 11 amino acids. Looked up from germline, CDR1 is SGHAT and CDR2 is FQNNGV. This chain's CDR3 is CASGHGGTQYF. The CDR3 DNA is TGTGCCAGCGGCCATGGGGGTACGCAGTATTTT.

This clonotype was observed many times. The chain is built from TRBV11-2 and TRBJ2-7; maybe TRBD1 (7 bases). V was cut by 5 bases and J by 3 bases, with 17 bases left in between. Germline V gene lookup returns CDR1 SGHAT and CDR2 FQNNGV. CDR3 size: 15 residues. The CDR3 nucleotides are TGTGCCAGCAGCCCCGGCAGGGGGGCGAACTACGAGCAGTACTTC. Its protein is CASSPGRGANYEQYF.

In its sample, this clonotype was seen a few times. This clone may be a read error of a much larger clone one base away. CDR3 protein: CSARRADREANGQFF. DNA for the CDR3: TGCAGTGCTAGAAGGGCGGACAGGGAGGCCAATGGGCAGTTCTTC. The chain joins TRBV20-1 to TRBJ2-1, with 8 nucleotides matching TRBD1. Germline V gene lookup returns CDR1 DFQATT and CDR2 SNEGSKA (reference sequence). CDR3 length equals 15 residues.

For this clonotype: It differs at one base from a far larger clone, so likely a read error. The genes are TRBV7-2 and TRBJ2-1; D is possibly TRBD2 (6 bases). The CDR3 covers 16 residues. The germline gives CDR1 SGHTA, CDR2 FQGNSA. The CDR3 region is CASSLKRASEYNGQFF. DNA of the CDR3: TGTGCCAGCAGCTTAAAGCGGGCTAGTGAATACAATGGGCAGTTCTTC.

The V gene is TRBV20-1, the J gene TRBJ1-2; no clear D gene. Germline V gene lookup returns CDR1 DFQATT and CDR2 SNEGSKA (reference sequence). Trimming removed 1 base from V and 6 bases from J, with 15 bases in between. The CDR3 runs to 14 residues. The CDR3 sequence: CSARGAKALNGYTF. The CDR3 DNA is TGCAGTGCTAGAGGAGCGAAGGCTCTAAATGGCTACACCTTC.

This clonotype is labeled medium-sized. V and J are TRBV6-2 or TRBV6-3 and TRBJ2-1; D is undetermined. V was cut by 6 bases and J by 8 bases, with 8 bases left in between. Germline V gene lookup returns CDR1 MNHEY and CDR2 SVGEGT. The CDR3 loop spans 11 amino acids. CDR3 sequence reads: CASRYPDEQFF. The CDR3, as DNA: TGTGCCAGCAGGTACCCGGATGAGCAGTTCTTC.

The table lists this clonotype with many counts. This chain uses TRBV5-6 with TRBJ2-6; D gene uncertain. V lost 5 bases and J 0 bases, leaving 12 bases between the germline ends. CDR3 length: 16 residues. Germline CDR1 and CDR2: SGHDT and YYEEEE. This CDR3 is CASSFGSGSGANVLTF. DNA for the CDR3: TGTGCCAGCAGTTTTGGATCGGGCTCTGGGGCCAACGTCCTGACTTTC. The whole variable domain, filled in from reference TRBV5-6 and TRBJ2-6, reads DAGVTQSPTHLIKTRGQQVTLRCSPKSGHDTVSWYQQALGQGPQFIFQYYEEEERQRGNFPDRFSGHQFPNYSSELNVNALLLGDSALYLCASSFGSGSGANVLTFGAGSRLTVL.

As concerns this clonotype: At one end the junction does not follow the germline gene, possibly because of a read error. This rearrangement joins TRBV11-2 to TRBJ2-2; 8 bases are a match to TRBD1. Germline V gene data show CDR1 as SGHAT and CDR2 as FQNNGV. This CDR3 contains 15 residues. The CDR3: CASSLYQGAGGELSF. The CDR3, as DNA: TGTGCCAGCAGCTTATACCAGGGGGCTGGCGGGGAGCTGTCTTTT.